This entry describes one TCR beta chain. Its antigen is not identified. These data are taken from a study of cytomegalovirus exposure and HLA in healthy donors. Regarding the study as a whole: Confirmation was obtained in vitro that a few CMV-associated chains are specific for CMV antigens.

The ends were cut back, 3 bases at V and 8 bases at J, with 16 bases in the middle. The CDR3 runs 14 residues. Germline lookup yields CDR1 KGHSY and CDR2 FQNENV. The donors were in the roughly 130-subject validation cohort, distinct from the 666-subject first cohort. TCRdb's copy holds only in-frame clones and misses some; the assay was immunoSEQ multiplex PCR. This table holds around 300,000 clones, approximately 86% found once. The rearrangement uses TRBV16 and TRBJ1-2; D unresolved. Sequencing was done on a sample of PBMCs. The clonotype comes from a young woman in good health and CMV-seronegative. The CDR3: CASSHHGRRFGYTF. In DNA, the CDR3 is TGTGCCAGCAGCCATCATGGGAGGCGCTTCGGCTACACCTTC. The full variable domain, its missing parts supplied by reference TRBV16 and TRBJ1-2, is GEEVAQTPKHLVRGEGQKAKLYCAPIKGHSYVFWYQQVLKNEFKFLISFQNENVFDETGMPKERFSAKCLPNSPCSLEIQATKLEDSAVYFCASSHHGRRFGYTFGSGTRLTVV.